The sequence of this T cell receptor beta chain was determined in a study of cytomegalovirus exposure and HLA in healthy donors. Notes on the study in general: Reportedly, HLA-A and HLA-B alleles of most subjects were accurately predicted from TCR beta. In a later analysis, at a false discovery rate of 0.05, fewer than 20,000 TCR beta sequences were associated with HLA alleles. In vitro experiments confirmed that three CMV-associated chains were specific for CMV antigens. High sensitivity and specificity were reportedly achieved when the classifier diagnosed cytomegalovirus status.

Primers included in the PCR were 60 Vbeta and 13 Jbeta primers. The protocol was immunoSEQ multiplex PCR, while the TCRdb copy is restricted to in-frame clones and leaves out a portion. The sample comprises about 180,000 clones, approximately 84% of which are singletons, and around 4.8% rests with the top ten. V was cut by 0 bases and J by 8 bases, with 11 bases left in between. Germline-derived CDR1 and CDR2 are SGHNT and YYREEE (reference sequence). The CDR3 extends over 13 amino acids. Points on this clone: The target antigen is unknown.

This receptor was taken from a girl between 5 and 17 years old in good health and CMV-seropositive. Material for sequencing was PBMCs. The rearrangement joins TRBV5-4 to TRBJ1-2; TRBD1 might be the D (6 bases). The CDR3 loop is CASSLEQGLGYTF. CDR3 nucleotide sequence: TGTGCCAGCAGCTTGGAACAGGGCTTGGGCTACACCTTC.